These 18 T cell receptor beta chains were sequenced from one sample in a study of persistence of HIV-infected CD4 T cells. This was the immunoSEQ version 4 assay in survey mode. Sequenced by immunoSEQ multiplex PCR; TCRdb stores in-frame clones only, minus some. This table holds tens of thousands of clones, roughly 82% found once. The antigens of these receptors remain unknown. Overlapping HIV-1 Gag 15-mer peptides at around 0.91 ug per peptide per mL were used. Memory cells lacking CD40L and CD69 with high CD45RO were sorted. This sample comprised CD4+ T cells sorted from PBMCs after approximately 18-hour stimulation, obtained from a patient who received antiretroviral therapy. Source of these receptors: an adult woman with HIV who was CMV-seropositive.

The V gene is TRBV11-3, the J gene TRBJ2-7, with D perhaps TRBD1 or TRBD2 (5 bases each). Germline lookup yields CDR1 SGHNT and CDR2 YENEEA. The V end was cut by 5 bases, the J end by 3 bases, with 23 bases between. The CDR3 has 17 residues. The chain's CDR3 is CASSPRGVGLIYYEQYF. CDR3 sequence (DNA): TGTGCCAGCAGCCCCCGAGGGGTGGGCCTCATCTACTACGAGCAGTACTTC.

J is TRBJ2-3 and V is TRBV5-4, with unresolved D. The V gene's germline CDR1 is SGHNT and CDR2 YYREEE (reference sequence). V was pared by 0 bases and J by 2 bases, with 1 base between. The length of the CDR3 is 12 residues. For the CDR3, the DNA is TGTGCCAGCAGCTTGGCCACAGATACGCAGTATTTT. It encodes CASSLATDTQYF.

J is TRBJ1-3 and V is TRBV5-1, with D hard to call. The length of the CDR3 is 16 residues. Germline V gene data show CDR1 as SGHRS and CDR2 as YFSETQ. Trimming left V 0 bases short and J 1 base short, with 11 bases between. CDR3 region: CASSLDGSWSGNTIYF. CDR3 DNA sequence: TGCGCCAGCAGCTTGGACGGGTCCTGGTCTGGAAACACCATATATTTT.

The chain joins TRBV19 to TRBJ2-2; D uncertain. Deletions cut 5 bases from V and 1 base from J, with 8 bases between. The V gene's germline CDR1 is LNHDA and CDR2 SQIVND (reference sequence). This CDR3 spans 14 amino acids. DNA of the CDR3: TGTGCCAGTAGTCGGAAAGGGAACACCGGGGAGCTGTTTTTT. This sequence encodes CASSRKGNTGELFF.

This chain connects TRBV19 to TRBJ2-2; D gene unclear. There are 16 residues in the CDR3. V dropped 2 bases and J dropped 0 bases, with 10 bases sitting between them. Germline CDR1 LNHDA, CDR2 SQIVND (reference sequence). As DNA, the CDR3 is TGTGCCAGTAGTATATGGGCAGTAGCGAACACCGGGGAGCTGTTTTTT. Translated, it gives CASSIWAVANTGELFF.

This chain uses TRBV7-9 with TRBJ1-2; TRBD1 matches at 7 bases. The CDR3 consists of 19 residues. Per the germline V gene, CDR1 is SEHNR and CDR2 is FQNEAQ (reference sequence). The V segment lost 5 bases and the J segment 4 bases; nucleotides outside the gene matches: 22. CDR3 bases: TGTGCCAGCAGCCGATATGTGGACAGGCAAGGGGGTAGGTCCTATGGCTACACCTTC. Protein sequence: CASSRYVDRQGGRSYGYTF.

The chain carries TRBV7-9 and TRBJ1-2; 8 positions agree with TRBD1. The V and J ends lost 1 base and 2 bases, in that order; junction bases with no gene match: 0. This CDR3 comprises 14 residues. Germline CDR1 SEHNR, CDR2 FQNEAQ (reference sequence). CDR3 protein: CASSLGQGNYGYTF. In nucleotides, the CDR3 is TGTGCCAGCAGCTTAGGACAGGGGAACTATGGCTACACCTTC.

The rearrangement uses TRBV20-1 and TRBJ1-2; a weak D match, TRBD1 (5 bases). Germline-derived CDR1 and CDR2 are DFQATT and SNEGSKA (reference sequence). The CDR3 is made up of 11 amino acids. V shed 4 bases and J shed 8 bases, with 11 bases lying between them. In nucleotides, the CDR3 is TGCAGTGCTACAGGGCTGGGAGGCTACACCTTC. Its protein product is CSATGLGGYTF.

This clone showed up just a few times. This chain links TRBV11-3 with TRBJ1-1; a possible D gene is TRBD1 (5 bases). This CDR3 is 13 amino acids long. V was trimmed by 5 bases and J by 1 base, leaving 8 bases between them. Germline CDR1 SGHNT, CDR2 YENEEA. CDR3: CASSLGQNTEAFF. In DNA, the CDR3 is TGTGCCAGCAGCCTAGGACAGAACACTGAAGCTTTCTTT.

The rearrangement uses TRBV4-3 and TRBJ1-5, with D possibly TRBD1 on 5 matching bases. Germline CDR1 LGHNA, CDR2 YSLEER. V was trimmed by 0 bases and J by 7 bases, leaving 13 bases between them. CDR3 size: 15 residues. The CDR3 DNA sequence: TGCGCCAGCAGCCAAGAGATGGGGGATGGCCAGCCCCAGCATTTT. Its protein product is CASSQEMGDGQPQHF.

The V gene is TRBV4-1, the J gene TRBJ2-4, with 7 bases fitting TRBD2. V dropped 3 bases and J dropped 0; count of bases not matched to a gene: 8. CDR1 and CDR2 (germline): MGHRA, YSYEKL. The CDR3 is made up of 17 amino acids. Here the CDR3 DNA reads TGCGCCAGCAGCCAGGAGGTGGGGGGGTTAGCCAAAAACATTCAGTACTTC. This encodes CASSQEVGGLAKNIQYF.

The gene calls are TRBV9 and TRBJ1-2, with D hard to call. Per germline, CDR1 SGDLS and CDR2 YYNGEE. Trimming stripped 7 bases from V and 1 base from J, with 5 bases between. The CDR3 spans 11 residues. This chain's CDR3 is CASGSNYGYTF. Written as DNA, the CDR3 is TGTGCCAGCGGAAGTAACTATGGCTACACCTTC.

The DNA for the CDR3 is TGTGCCAGCAGCCTTACACGACTTAGCTCTGGAAACACCATATATTTT. As protein: CASSLTRLSSGNTIYF. The V and J genes are TRBV14 and TRBJ1-3; unclear D gene. CDR3 length: 16 amino acids. The V and J ends lost 4 bases and 0 bases respectively, with 13 bases between them. Germline CDR1 reads SGHDN; CDR2 reads FVKESK.

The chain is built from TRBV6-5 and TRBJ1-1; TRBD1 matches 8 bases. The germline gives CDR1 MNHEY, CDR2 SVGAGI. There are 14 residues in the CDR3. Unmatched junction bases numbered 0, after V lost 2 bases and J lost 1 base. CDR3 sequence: CASSYTGGNTEAFF. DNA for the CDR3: TGTGCCAGCAGTTACACAGGGGGGAACACTGAAGCTTTCTTT.

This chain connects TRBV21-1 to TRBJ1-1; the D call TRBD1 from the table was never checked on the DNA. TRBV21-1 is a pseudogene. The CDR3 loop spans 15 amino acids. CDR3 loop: CASSKRGTRNTEAFF. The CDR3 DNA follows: TGTGCCAGCAGCAAAAGGGGGACACGGAACACTGAAGCTTTCTTT.

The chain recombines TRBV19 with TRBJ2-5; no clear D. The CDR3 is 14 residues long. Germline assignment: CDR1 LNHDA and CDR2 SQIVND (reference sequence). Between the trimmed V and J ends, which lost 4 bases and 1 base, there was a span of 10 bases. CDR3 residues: CASSTQTTQETQYF. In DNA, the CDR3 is TGTGCCAGTAGTACGCAAACAACCCAAGAGACCCAGTACTTC. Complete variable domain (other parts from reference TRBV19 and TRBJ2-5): DGGITQSPKYLFRKEGQNVTLSCEQNLNHDAMYWYRQDPGQGLRLIYYSQIVNDFQKGDIAEGYSVSREKKESFPLTVTSAQKNPTAFYLCASSTQTTQETQYFGPGTRLLVL.

The CDR3 here is CASLRDSRIYEQYF. The CDR3 DNA reads TGTGCCAGTTTACGGGACAGCCGGATCTACGAGCAGTACTTC. The rearrangement links TRBV6-5 to TRBJ2-7; 7 nucleotides align to TRBD1. The CDR3 has 14 residues. Germline values: CDR1 MNHEY, CDR2 SVGAGI. V was pared by 9 bases and J by 3 bases, with 11 bases of the junction left unmatched.

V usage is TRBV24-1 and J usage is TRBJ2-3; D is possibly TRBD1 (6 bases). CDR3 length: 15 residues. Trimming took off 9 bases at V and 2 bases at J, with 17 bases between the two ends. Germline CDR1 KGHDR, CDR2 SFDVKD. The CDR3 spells CATAPSRGSTDTQYF. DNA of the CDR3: TGTGCCACCGCCCCTTCCAGGGGCTCCACAGATACGCAGTATTTT.